The rows below give T cell receptor beta chains drawn from one sample of a study of CD8 T cells in ankylosing spondylitis. TCRdb fed the 5' RACE reads into MiXCR, producing one record per CDR3 protein. The sample includes approximately 400,000 distinct CDR3 sequences, 15% to 20% of them seen just once. The sequenced material came from blood, either unsorted or a sorted T cell fraction (not recorded which). These receptors were collected from a male donor with ankylosing spondylitis. Each CDR3 is given with its conserved first and last residue.

>TRBJ2-1|TRBV9
CASSVNGRGLLSEQFF
>TRBJ2-2|TRBV2
CASRTSGLNTGELFF
>TRBJ2-2|TRBV29-1
CSAYRSGSLSNTGELFF
>TRBJ2-4|TRBV6-2/TRBV6-3
CASRLDRGQNIQYF
>TRBJ2-3|TRBV20-1
CSAKERASGSPDTQYF
>TRBJ2-3|TRBV11-2
CASSPTLGLAGAQGTQYF
>TRBJ2-1|TRBV12-3/TRBV12-4
CASTNAGGVYNEQFF
>TRBJ1-2|TRBV5-6
CASSFVENYGYTF
>TRBJ2-1|TRBV12-3/TRBV12-4
CASRRSSGGRQSNEQFF
>TRBJ2-5|TRBV7-9
CASSKDTRTETQYF
>TRBJ2-7|TRBV20-1
CSARSGGKTYEQYF
>TRBJ1-5|TRBV6-5
CASSYGSGGKGNQPQHF
>TRBJ2-3|TRBV20-1
CSTDPKSTDTQYF
>TRBJ2-3|TRBV7-8
CASSLRAGGVGTDTQYF
>TRBJ2-1|TRBV9
CASSVRQGSYNEQFF
>TRBJ2-7|TRBV20-1
CSAQTLSGSSYEQYF
>TRBJ2-5|TRBV4-1
CASSQDGRSNQETQYF
>TRBJ2-2|TRBV7-3
CASSLTTPRTGELSF
>TRBJ1-5|TRBV20-1
CSAISWDNQPQHF
>TRBJ1-5|TRBV29-1
CSASQGGGQPQHF
>TRBJ1-1|TRBV2
CASSPTSKGAVEAFF
>TRBJ2-2|TRBV7-9
CASSLRGTSNGTGELFF
>TRBJ2-1|TRBV20-1
CSARPTRRTPNEQFF
>TRBJ1-1|TRBV18
CASTGQGAYTEAFF
>TRBJ2-1|TRBV5-5
CASSLDPRGNEQFF